This TCR beta chain stems from a study of human T cells and chemical hapten exposure. TCRdb ran MiXCR on the RACE reads and lists one entry per CDR3 protein. The sample has approximately 370,000 distinct CDR3 sequences; over 5% are singletons. Time point specified: pre-sensitization, week 0. The treatment denotes: therapeutic diphenylcyclopropenone sensitization with weekly scalp DPC. This CDR3 contains 17 residues. The germline V gene has CDR1 SGHDT and CDR2 YYEEEE. Trimming removed 2 bases from V and 1 base from J, with 17 bases in between. This receptor was taken from a woman aged 18-35 years with alopecia areata. Some clones in this sample may be carry-over from other donors' samples. The material was whole blood, obtained in connection with sensitization to the hapten diphenylcyclopropenone (DPC). The V gene is TRBV5-6, the J gene TRBJ2-3; no clear D gene. The CDR3 DNA reads TGTGCCAGCAGCTTAGTCCCTCCCGCGCGCGGCACAGATACGCAGTATTTT. Protein sequence: CASSLVPPARGTDTQYF.